This TCR beta chain was identified in a study of molecular identifiers for immune sequencing clone quantification. Trimming pared 4 bases from V and 0 bases from J, leaving 11 bases between. The CDR3 is 15 residues long. CDR1 and CDR2 (germline): LGHNA, YSLEER. The study's findings and limits: The study found clones above 20 RNA copies held over 97% of effector molecules and under 1% in naive cells. Detection of one spiked Jurkat cell's TCR RNA reportedly worked in 850,000 to 1,000,000 naive cells. Underestimated sizes of highly expanded clones could result from identical TCR molecules that share a barcode.

In its sample, this clonotype was seen a few times. Its antigen remains unknown. Sorting was used to obtain naive CD8 T cells (CD8+CD4-CCR7+CD45RA+). TCRdb used MiXCR to reprocess the PCR reads, holding one entry per CDR3 protein. This table holds around 100,000 distinct CDR3 sequences, 35% found once. The specimen sequenced was naive CD8+ T cells from blood, with Jurkat cell RNA spiked in. Subset specified: FACS-sorted CD8+CD4-CCR7+CD45RA+ naive T cells. The sequence derives from a human donor in good health. Some libraries in this study had Jurkat cell RNA spiked in. The chain carries TRBV4-3 and TRBJ2-3; no firm D call. The CDR3 is CASSLGALSTDTQYF. CDR3 in DNA: TGCGCCAGCAGCCTCGGAGCTCTTAGCACAGATACGCAGTATTTT.